This entry describes one T cell receptor (beta chain). For the second PCR, which ran for about 6 to 11 cycles, a sample-barcoded 5' primer and a J-beta primer mix were used. TCRdb called the 5' RACE reads again in MiXCR, with one record for every CDR3 protein. The sample has 1.6 million or so distinct CDR3 sequences; about 35% are singletons. The record originates from a study of blood T cells in healthy people across ages. The CDR3 runs 11 residues. Germline values: CDR1 GTSNPN, CDR2 SVGIG (reference sequence). V and J are TRBV30 and TRBJ2-7; D is undetermined. The DNA end is more similar to TRBJ2-5, so the J call may be wrong. The sequencing sample was made of blood. This clonotype was obtained from a woman under 40 in good health. As DNA, the CDR3 is TGTGCCTGGAGTGGGGGTAGGACCCAGTACTTC. The encoded protein is CAWSGGRTQYF.